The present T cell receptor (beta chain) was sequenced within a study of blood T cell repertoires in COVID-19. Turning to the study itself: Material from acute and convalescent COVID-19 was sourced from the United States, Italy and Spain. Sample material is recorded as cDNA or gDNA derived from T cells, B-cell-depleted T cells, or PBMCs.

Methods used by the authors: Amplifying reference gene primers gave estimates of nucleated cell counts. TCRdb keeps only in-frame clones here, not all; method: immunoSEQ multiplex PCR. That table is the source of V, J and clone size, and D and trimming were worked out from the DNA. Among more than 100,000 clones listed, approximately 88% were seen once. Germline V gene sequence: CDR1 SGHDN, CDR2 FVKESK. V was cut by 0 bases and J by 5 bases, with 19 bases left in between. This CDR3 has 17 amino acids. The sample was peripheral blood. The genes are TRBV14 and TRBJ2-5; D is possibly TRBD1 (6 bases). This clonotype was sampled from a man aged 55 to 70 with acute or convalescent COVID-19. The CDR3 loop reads CASSQEGAGARRETQYF. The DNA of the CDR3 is TGTGCCAGCAGCCAAGAAGGGGCAGGGGCCCGACGGGAGACCCAGTACTTC.